Listed here is a single TCR beta chain. In the original workflow: The authors estimated nucleated cell counts from reference gene primer amplification. Repertoires were generated with immunoSEQ multiplex PCR, while TCRdb's copy carries only in-frame clones and drops some. Clone size and V and J calls were adopted from that table, with D and trimming inferred from the DNA. The sample has more than 200,000 clones, about 90% seen once. CDR3 length: 14 residues. Germline V gene data show CDR1 as KGHSH and CDR2 as LQKENI. Losses at the gene ends were 5 bases for V and 4 bases for J; bases not matched to a gene: 2. These data are taken from a study of blood T cell repertoires in COVID-19. About the study: Samples taken during acute and convalescent COVID-19 were collected in the United States, Italy and Spain. From T cells, B-cell-depleted T cells, or PBMCs came the material, which was cDNA or gDNA.

V and J are TRBV18 and TRBJ1-4; 9 bases agree with TRBD1. Sequencing input: peripheral blood. The receptor's source is a man aged 18 to 29 with active or convalescent COVID-19. The chain's CDR3 is CASSTDRGNEKLFF. Written as DNA, the CDR3 is TGTGCCAGCTCAACGGACAGGGGTAATGAAAAACTGTTTTTT.